The sequence of this T cell receptor beta chain was determined in a study of blood T cell repertoires in COVID-19. Study context: Both acute and convalescent COVID-19 samples were obtained from the United States, Italy and Spain.

Enrollees, about 18 to 90 years old, lived in 24 US areas. The data were produced by immunoSEQ multiplex PCR, yet TCRdb's version contains in-frame clones alone and is incomplete. In the table there are 200,000 or so clones, more than 70% of which are singletons. The V gene end was trimmed by 5 bases and the J gene end by 6 bases; junction bases not matched to a gene: 5. The germline V gene encodes CDR1 SGHTA and CDR2 FQGNSA. CDR3 length equals 13 residues. The sequenced sample was PBMCs or T cells enriched from blood (not recorded which). The receptor's source is a woman aged 40-49 years with acute COVID-19. The chain has TRBV7-2 and TRBJ2-3; 7 bases align to TRBD2. The CDR3: CASSASGADTQYF. CDR3 coding DNA: TGTGCCAGCAGCGCCAGCGGGGCGGATACGCAGTATTTT.